A selection of T cell receptor beta chains follows, all from one sample in a study of cytomegalovirus exposure and HLA in healthy donors. Libraries were prepared by immunoSEQ multiplex PCR; TCRdb keeps only in-frame clonotypes and omits some of them. The data contain under 200,000 clones, roughly 80% of them seen just once; the ten biggest clones take up roughly 6.2%. Sequencing used PBMCs. The source is a male donor in good health and CMV-seropositive. The CDR3 runs from the conserved cysteine through the conserved F or W. D genes are given only for firm matches. Size values are once, few and many counts, or a class for expanded clones, and some rows have none.

j_call | v_call | d_call | clone_size | cdr3_aa | cdr3_nt
TRBJ1-4 | TRBV5-4 | TRBD1 | . | CASSLGGQGEKLFF | TGTGCCAGCAGCTTGGGGGGACAGGGTGAAAAACTGTTTTTT
TRBJ2-2 | TRBV13 | TRBD2 | few | CASSRLGLAGHTGELFF | TGTGCCAGCAGCAGACTGGGACTAGCGGGACACACCGGGGAGCTGTTTTTT
TRBJ2-5 | TRBV6-5 | TRBD1 | . | CASTTGQGKTQYF | TGTGCCAGCACTACCGGACAGGGAAAGACCCAGTACTTC
TRBJ1-2 | TRBV5-6 | TRBD1 | . | CASSPDRVLYGYTF | TGTGCCAGCAGCCCAGACAGGGTGCTTTATGGCTACACCTTC
TRBJ2-3 | TRBV29-1 | . | once | CSVLEDTQYF | TGCAGCGTGCTAGAAGATACGCAGTATTTT
TRBJ2-2 | TRBV21-1 | . | once | CASSRVGDNTGELFF | TGTGCCAGCAGCAGGGTGGGAGATAACACCGGGGAGCTGTTTTTT
TRBJ1-1 | TRBV11-3 | . | . | CASSLVGRWGTEAFF | TGTGCCAGCAGCTTAGTAGGGAGGTGGGGCACTGAAGCTTTCTTT
TRBJ1-2 | TRBV19 | TRBD1 | . | CASSMLGQGAGGYTF | TGTGCCAGTAGTATGCTCGGACAGGGGGCCGGAGGCTACACCTTC
TRBJ1-4 | TRBV25-1 | TRBD1 | once | CASKTGPATNEKLFF | TGTGCCAGCAAGACAGGGCCAGCAACTAATGAAAAACTGTTTTTT
TRBJ2-7 | TRBV4-2 | . | . | CASSRHTGEPIDQYF | TGTGCCAGCAGCCGACACACAGGAGAACCTATCGACCAGTACTTC
TRBJ1-2 | TRBV6-5 | . | . | CATRLDRNYGYTF | TGTGCTACCCGCCTGGACAGAAACTATGGCTACACCTTC
TRBJ2-3 | TRBV7-7 | TRBD2 | once | CASRPIGTMLSTDTQYF | TGTGCTAGCCGCCCGATTGGGACTATGCTTAGCACAGATACGCAGTATTTT
TRBJ1-1 | TRBV5-1 | . | few | CASSVQVNTEAFF | TGCGCCAGCAGCGTACAAGTGAACACTGAAGCTTTCTTT
TRBJ2-5 | TRBV19 | . | . | CASSISNPRETQYF | TGTGCCAGTAGTATTTCAAACCCTAGGGAGACCCAGTACTTC
TRBJ1-4 | TRBV28 | . | . | CASSFLTRQAEEKLFF | TGTGCCAGCAGCTTCCTTACCAGACAGGCCGAAGAAAAACTGTTTTTT
TRBJ1-1 | TRBV7-3 | . | . | CASSADWVTEAFF | TGTGCCAGCAGCGCGGACTGGGTCACTGAAGCTTTCTTT
TRBJ1-5 | TRBV7-9 | . | . | CASSLGQGLGDYSNQPQHF | TGTGCCAGCAGCTTAGGGCAAGGTCTAGGCGACTATAGCAATCAGCCCCAGCATTTT
TRBJ1-2 | TRBV5-1 | . | . | CASSLDSDGYTF | TGCGCCAGCAGTTTAGACAGTGATGGCTACACCTTC
TRBJ2-5 | TRBV11-3 | TRBD2 | . | CASSERLAGRAETQYF | TGTGCCAGCAGCGAACGACTAGCGGGCCGTGCGGAGACCCAGTACTTC
TRBJ2-1 | TRBV4-2 | . | . | CASSPRSDLPGTEQFF | TGTGCCAGCAGCCCCAGATCCGACCTCCCAGGTACTGAGCAGTTCTTC
TRBJ2-2 | TRBV10-3 | TRBD2 | . | CAIPVAGGRNTGELFF | TGTGCCATTCCTGTAGCGGGAGGTCGGAACACCGGGGAGCTGTTTTTT
TRBJ2-2 | TRBV7-9 | . | . | CASSYTGGTGELFF | TGTGCCAGCAGCTATACTGGGGGGACCGGGGAGCTGTTTTTT
TRBJ1-2 | TRBV20-1 | . | few | CSANFPGGYTF | TGCAGTGCTAACTTCCCGGGGGGCTACACCTTC
TRBJ1-3 | TRBV6-5 | . | once | CASSRTVSGNTIYF | TGTGCCAGCAGTCGTACAGTCTCTGGAAACACCATATATTTT
TRBJ1-5 | TRBV6-5 | . | . | CASTRYPNSNQPQHF | TGTGCCAGCACTCGCTACCCCAATAGCAATCAGCCCCAGCATTTT
TRBJ2-2 | TRBV7-9 | . | . | CASSFPLGSGELFF | TGTGCCAGCAGCTTCCCCCTCGGGTCCGGGGAGCTGTTTTTT
TRBJ1-4 | TRBV28 | . | . | CASSLGDPGKKLFF | TGTGCCAGCAGTTTGGGTGACCCGGGGAAGAAACTGTTTTTT
TRBJ2-7 | TRBV6-5 | TRBD2 | . | CASSYWGGTDEQYF | TGTGCCAGCAGTTACTGGGGGGGAACCGACGAGCAGTACTTC
TRBJ1-5 | TRBV4-1 | . | . | CASSQERGSGQHF | TGCGCCAGCAGCCAAGAACGCGGGTCGGGTCAGCATTTT
TRBJ2-5 | TRBV7-9 | . | . | CASSQQGLGETQYF | TGTGCCAGCAGTCAACAGGGTTTAGGAGAGACCCAGTACTTC
TRBJ2-1 | TRBV7-8 | . | . | CASSSGLYNEQFF | TGTGCCAGCAGTTCAGGACTGTACAATGAGCAGTTCTTC
TRBJ2-1 | TRBV28 | TRBD2 | . | CATDSGGSGNEQFF | TGTGCCACCGACTCCGGCGGGAGTGGGAATGAGCAGTTCTTC
TRBJ1-1 | TRBV20-1 | TRBD1 | few | CSARTGAEAFF | TGCAGTGCTAGGACAGGGGCCGAAGCTTTCTTT
TRBJ1-1 | TRBV14 | . | . | CASRLGGLNTEAFF | TGTGCCAGCAGGCTAGGGGGTTTGAACACTGAAGCTTTCTTT
TRBJ2-5 | TRBV2 | TRBD1 | . | CASRRQGAYQETQYF | TGTGCCAGCAGGAGACAGGGGGCCTACCAAGAGACCCAGTACTTC
TRBJ2-7 | TRBV6-5 | . | . | CASSYGRGSYEQYF | TGTGCCAGCAGTTACGGCAGGGGTAGCTACGAGCAGTACTTC
TRBJ2-1 | TRBV18 | TRBD2 | . | CASSSDPSGHEQFF | TGTGCCAGCTCATCAGACCCTAGCGGGCATGAGCAGTTCTTC
TRBJ1-5 | TRBV5-5 | . | . | CASSWKGENQPQHF | TGTGCCAGCAGCTGGAAGGGGGAGAATCAGCCCCAGCATTTT
TRBJ2-5 | TRBV28 | . | . | CASSLPQGPQETQYF | TGTGCCAGCAGTTTACCTCAGGGGCCACAAGAGACCCAGTACTTC
TRBJ2-2 | TRBV7-9 | TRBD1 | once | CASSFWDRNTGELFF | TGTGCCAGCAGCTTCTGGGACAGGAACACCGGGGAGCTGTTTTTT
TRBJ1-2 | TRBV19 | TRBD1 | . | CASSGQGADYGYTF | TGTGCCAGTAGTGGGCAGGGGGCAGACTATGGCTACACCTTC
TRBJ2-1 | TRBV5-1 | TRBD2 | . | CASSLVLAGNEQFF | TGCGCCAGCAGCTTGGTTTTAGCGGGGAATGAGCAGTTCTTC
TRBJ2-1 | TRBV4-3 | TRBD2 | few | CASSQEPSAGGPNEQFF | TGCGCCAGCAGCCAAGAGCCGTCAGCGGGAGGGCCGAATGAGCAGTTCTTC
TRBJ2-1 | TRBV1 | . | . | CTSSQAWREHNEQFF | TGCACCAGCAGCCAAGCCTGGCGGGAGCACAATGAGCAGTTCTTC
TRBJ1-4 | TRBV7-8 | TRBD1 | . | CASSMGQGYSEKLFF | TGTGCCAGCAGCATGGGACAGGGGTATAGTGAAAAACTGTTTTTT
TRBJ2-1 | TRBV9 | TRBD2 | . | CASSPRLAGARYNEQFF | TGTGCCAGCAGCCCCCGACTAGCGGGAGCCCGTTACAATGAGCAGTTCTTC
TRBJ1-1 | TRBV6-5 | TRBD1 | . | CASSLGGPNTEAFF | TGTGCCAGCAGTTTAGGGGGCCCGAACACTGAAGCTTTCTTT
TRBJ2-7 | TRBV7-9 | TRBD2 | . | CSSSSPPAGGPYEQYF | TGTTCCAGCAGCTCCCCGCCAGCGGGAGGGCCCTACGAGCAGTACTTC
TRBJ2-2 | TRBV9 | TRBD2 | . | CASSGTSGNTGELFF | TGTGCCAGCAGCGGAACTAGCGGGAACACCGGGGAGCTGTTTTTT
TRBJ1-5 | TRBV30 | . | . | CAWGAGQGNQPQHF | TGTGCCTGGGGGGCGGGGCAGGGAAATCAGCCCCAGCATTTT
TRBJ2-5 | TRBV4-1 | TRBD2 | few | CASSQDHAGAGETQYF | TGCGCCAGCAGCCAAGATCACGCGGGAGCGGGAGAGACCCAGTACTTC
TRBJ1-1 | TRBV7-6 | . | . | CASSLDQGNTEAFF | TGTGCCAGCAGCTTAGATCAGGGGAACACTGAAGCTTTCTTT
TRBJ1-2 | TRBV28 | TRBD1 | . | CASRGTVYGYTF | TGTGCCAGCAGGGGGACAGTCTATGGCTACACCTTC
TRBJ2-7 | TRBV10-3 | . | . | CAIRDRFGGHEQYF | TGTGCCATCAGAGACAGGTTTGGAGGCCACGAGCAGTACTTC
TRBJ1-2 | TRBV2 | . | . | CASSEQGLDYGYTF | TGTGCCAGCAGTGAACAGGGTTTAGACTATGGCTACACCTTC
TRBJ2-3 | TRBV5-4 | TRBD1 | . | CAIGDRGKDTQYF | TGTGCCATCGGGGACAGGGGAAAGGATACGCAGTATTTT
TRBJ1-5 | TRBV19 | TRBD1 | . | CASTYRGQRQPQHF | TGTGCCAGTACCTACAGGGGGCAGAGACAGCCCCAGCATTTT
TRBJ2-6 | TRBV19 | . | . | CASSSWAVSGANVLTF | TGTGCCAGTAGTAGCTGGGCCGTCTCTGGGGCCAACGTCCTGACTTTC
TRBJ2-2 | TRBV6-5 | . | . | CASSIGGPGTGELFF | TGTGCCAGCAGTATTGGTGGGCCAGGGACCGGGGAGCTGTTTTTT